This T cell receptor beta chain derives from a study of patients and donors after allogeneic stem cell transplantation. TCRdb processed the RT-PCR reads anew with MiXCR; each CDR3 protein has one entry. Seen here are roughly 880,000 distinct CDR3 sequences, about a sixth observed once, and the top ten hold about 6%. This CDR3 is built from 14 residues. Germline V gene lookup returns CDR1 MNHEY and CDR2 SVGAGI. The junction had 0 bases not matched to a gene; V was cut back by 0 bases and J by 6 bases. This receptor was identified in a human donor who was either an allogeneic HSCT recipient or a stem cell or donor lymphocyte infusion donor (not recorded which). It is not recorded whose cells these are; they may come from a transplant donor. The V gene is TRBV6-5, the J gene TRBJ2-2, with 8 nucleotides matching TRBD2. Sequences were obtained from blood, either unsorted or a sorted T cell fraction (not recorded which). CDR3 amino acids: CASSYSAGAGELFF. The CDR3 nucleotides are TGTGCCAGCAGTTACTCAGCGGGAGCCGGGGAGCTGTTTTTT.